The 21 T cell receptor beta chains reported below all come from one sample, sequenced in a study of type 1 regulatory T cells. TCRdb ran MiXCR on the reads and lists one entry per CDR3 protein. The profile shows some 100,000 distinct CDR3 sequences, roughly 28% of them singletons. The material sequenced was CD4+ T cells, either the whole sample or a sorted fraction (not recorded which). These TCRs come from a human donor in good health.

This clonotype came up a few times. The CDR3 coding sequence is TGTGCCAGCAGCCATGGACAGGGGGTCACCGGGGAGCTGTTTTTT. This gives the protein CASSHGQGVTGELFF. The chain has TRBV7-6 and TRBJ2-2, with 10 bases aligning to TRBD1. Trimming cost V 5 bases and J 4 bases; bases outside gene matches: 4. From germline, CDR1 is SGHVS and CDR2 FNYEAQ. The CDR3 extends over 15 amino acids. Supplemented by reference TRBV7-6 and TRBJ2-2, the full variable domain reads GAGVSQSPRYKVTKRGQDVALRCDPISGHVSLYWYRQALGQGPEFLTYFNYEAQQDKSGLPNDRFSAERPEGSISTLTIQRTEQRDSAMYRCASSHGQGVTGELFFGEGSRLTVL.

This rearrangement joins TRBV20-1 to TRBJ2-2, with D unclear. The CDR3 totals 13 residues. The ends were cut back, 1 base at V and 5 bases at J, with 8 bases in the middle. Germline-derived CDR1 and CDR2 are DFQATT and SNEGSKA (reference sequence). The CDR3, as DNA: TGCAGTGCTAGAGTGACGGTTACCGGGGAGCTGTTTTTT. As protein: CSARVTVTGELFF.

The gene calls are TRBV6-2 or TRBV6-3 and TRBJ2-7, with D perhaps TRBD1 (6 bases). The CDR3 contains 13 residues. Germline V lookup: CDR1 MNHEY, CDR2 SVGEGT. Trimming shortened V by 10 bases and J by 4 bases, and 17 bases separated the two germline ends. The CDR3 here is CATKGVGAYEQYF. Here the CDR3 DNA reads TGTGCCACCAAAGGGGTGGGGGCTTACGAGCAGTACTTC.

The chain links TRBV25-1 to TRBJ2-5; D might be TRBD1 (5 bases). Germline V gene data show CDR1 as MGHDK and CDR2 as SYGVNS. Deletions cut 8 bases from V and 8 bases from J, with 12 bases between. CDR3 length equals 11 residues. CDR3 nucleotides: TGTGCCAGCGGAATTCAGGGAACCCAGTACTTC. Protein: CASGIQGTQYF. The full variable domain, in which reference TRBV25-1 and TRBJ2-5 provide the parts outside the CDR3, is EADIYQTPRYLVIGTGKKITLECSQTMGHDKMYWYQQDPGMELHLIHYSYGVNSTEKGDLSSESTVSRIRTEHFPLTLESARPSHTSQYLCASGIQGTQYFGPGTRLLVL.

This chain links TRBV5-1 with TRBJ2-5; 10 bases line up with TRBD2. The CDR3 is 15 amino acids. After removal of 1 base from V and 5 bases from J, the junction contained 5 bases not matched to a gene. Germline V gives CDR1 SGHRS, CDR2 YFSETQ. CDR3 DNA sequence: TGCGCCAGCAGCTTGCTAGCGGGAGAAGTGGAGACCCAGTACTTC. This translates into CASSLLAGEVETQYF.

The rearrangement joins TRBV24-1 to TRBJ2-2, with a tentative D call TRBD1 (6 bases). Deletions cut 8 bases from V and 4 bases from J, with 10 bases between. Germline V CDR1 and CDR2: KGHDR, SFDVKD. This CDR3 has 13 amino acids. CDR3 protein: CATNRDVTGELFF. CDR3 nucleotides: TGTGCCACCAACAGGGATGTCACCGGGGAGCTGTTTTTT.

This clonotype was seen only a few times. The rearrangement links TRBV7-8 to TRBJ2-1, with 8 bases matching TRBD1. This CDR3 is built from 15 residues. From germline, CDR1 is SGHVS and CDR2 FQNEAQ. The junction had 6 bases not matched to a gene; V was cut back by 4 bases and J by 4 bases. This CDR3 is CASSYDRGLYNEQFF. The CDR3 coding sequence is TGTGCCAGCAGCTACGACAGGGGATTATACAATGAGCAGTTCTTC.

CDR3 DNA sequence: TGCGCCAGCAGCCAAGTCCGGGGCGCGGATGGCTACACCTTC. This gives the protein CASSQVRGADGYTF. V gene TRBV4-1 combines with J gene TRBJ1-2; a weak D match, TRBD1 (5 bases). Germline CDR1 MGHRA, CDR2 YSYEKL. V gave up 1 base and J gave up 6 bases, with 12 bases separating them. The CDR3 consists of 14 residues.

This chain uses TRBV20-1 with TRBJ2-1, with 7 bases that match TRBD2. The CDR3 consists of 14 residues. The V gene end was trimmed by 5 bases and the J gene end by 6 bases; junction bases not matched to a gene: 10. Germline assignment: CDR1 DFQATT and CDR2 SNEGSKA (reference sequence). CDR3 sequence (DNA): TGCAGTGCTTCGATTAGCGGGCAGCCCAATGAGCAGTTCTTC. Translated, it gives CSASISGQPNEQFF.

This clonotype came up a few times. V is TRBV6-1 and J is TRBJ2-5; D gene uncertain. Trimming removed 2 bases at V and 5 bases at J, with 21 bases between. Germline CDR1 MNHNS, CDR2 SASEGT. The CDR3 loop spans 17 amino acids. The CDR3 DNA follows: TGTGCCAGCAGTGAAATCAGAGCAGCTCTTAAAAGGGAGACCCAGTACTTC. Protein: CASSEIRAALKRETQYF.

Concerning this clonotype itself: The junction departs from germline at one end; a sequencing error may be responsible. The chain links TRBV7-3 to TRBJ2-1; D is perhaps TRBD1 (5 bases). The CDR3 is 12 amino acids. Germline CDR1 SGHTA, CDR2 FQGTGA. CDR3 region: CASSKAGNERFF. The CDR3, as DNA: TGTGCCAGCAGCAAGGCAGGGAATGAGCGGTTCTTC.

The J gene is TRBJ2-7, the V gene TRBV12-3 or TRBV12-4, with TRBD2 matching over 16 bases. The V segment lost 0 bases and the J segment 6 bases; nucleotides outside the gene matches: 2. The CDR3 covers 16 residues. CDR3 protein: CASSLAGTSGRVEQYF. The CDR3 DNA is TGTGCCAGCAGTTTAGCCGGGACTAGCGGGAGGGTCGAGCAGTACTTC.

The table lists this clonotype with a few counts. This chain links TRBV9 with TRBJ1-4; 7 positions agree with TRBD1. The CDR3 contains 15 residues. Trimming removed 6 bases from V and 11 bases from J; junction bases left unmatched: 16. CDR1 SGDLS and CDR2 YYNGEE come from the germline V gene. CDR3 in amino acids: CASTVRRQGVRKLFF. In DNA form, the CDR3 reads TGTGCCAGCACCGTTAGAAGACAGGGAGTGAGGAAACTGTTTTTT.

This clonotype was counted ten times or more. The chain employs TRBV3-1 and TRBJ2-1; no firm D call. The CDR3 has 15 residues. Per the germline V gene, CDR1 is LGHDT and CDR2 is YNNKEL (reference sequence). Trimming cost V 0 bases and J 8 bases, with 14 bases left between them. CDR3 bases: TGTGCCAGCAGCCAAGATGGGATCCCGTCCGATGAGCAGTTCTTC. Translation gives CASSQDGIPSDEQFF.

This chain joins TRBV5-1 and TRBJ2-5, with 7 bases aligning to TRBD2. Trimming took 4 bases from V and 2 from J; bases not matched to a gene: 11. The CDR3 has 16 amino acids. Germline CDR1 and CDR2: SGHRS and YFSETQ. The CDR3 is CASSPTTPGGQETQYF. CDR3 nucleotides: TGCGCCAGCAGCCCTACGACCCCGGGAGGACAAGAGACCCAGTACTTC.

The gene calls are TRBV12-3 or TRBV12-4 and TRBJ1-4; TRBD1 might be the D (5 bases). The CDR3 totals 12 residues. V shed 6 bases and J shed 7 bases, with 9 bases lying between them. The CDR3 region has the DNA TGTGCCAGCAGCCGCGGGGGTGAAAAACTGTTTTTT. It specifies CASSRGGEKLFF.

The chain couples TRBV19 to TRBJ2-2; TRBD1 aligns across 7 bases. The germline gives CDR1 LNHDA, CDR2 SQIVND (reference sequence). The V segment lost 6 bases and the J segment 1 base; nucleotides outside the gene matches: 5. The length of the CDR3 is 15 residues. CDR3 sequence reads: CASRPRQGNTGELFF. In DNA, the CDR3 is TGTGCCAGTAGGCCCCGACAGGGGAACACCGGGGAGCTGTTTTTT.

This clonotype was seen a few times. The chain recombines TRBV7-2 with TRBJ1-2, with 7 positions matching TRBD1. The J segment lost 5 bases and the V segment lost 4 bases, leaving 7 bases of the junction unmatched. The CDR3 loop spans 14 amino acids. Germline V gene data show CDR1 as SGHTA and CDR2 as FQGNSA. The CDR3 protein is CASSSPTGTYGYTF. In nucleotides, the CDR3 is TGTGCCAGCAGCTCCCCGACAGGGACGTATGGCTACACCTTC.

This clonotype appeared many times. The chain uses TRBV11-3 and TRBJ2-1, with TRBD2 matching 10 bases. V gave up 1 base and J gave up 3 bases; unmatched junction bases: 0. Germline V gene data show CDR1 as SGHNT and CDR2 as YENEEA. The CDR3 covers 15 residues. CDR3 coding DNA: TGTGCCAGCAGCTTAGGACTAGCGGGCTACAATGAGCAGTTCTTC. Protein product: CASSLGLAGYNEQFF.

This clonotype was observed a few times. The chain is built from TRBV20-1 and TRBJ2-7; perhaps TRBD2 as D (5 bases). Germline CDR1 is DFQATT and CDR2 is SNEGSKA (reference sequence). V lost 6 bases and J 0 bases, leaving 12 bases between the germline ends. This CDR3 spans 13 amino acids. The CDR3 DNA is TGCAGTGCCCCAGTTAGCGCCTCCTACGAGCAGTACTTC. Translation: CSAPVSASYEQYF.

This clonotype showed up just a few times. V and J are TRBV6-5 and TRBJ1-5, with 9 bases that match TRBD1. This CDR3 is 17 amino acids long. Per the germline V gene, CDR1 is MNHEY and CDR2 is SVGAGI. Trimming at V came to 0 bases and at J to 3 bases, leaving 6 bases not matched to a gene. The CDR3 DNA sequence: TGTGCCAGCAGTTACTCGAGGACAGGGGCTCCCAATCAGCCCCAGCATTTT. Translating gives CASSYSRTGAPNQPQHF.